These 28 T cell receptor beta chains were sequenced from one sample in a study of cytomegalovirus exposure and HLA in healthy donors. PCR used 60 Vbeta primers and 13 Jbeta primers. Profiling relied on immunoSEQ multiplex PCR, and the TCRdb table lists in-frame clones only, not all of them. Here the sample spans approximately 200,000 clones, about 83% being singletons. The sample taken for sequencing was PBMCs. These receptors were collected from a human donor in good health.

This clone was seen only a few times. The chain is built from TRBV29-1 and TRBJ1-1; 8 bases are shared with TRBD1. Germline assignment: CDR1 SQVTM and CDR2 ANQGSEA. CDR3 size: 14 residues. J was trimmed by 5 bases and V by 4 bases; bases with no gene match: 9. CDR3 region: CSVVPAGGWTEAFF. CDR3 nucleotide sequence: TGCAGCGTTGTACCCGCAGGGGGCTGGACTGAAGCTTTCTTT. The entire variable domain, with the rest obtained from reference TRBV29-1 and TRBJ1-1, is as follows: SAVISQKPSRDICQRGTSLTIQCQVDSQVTMMFWYRQQPGQSLTLIATANQGSEATYESGFVIDKFPISRPNLTFSTLTVSNMSPEDSSIYLCSVVPAGGWTEAFFGQGTRLTVV.

The chain recombines TRBV18 with TRBJ2-1, with TRBD2 identical over 7 bases. This CDR3 is built from 15 residues. Trimming cost V 4 bases and J 6 bases; bases outside gene matches: 9. Germline V gene sequence: CDR1 KGHSH, CDR2 LQKENI. The DNA of the CDR3 is TGTGCCAGCTCACGACTAGCCCCAACACCCAATGAGCAGTTCTTC. As protein: CASSRLAPTPNEQFF.

This rearrangement joins TRBV7-2 to TRBJ2-3, with 7 bases fitting TRBD2. This CDR3 is built from 14 residues. V trimming: 0 bases; J trimming: 3 bases; junction bases outside the gene matches: 0. CDR1 SGHTA and CDR2 FQGNSA come from the germline V gene. The CDR3 region is CASSLAGGTDTQYF. The CDR3 coding sequence is TGTGCCAGCAGCTTAGCGGGAGGGACAGATACGCAGTATTTT.

V is TRBV27 and J is TRBJ2-3, with 11 bases matching TRBD1. The trim removed 5 bases at V and 5 bases at J, leaving 12 bases unmatched. The CDR3 loop spans 17 amino acids. Germline V gives CDR1 MNHEY, CDR2 SMNVEV (reference sequence). CDR3 sequence: CASSLDSQDRGQDTQYF. The DNA of the CDR3 is TGTGCCAGCAGTCTCGACTCCCAGGACAGGGGGCAAGATACGCAGTATTTT.

The V and J genes are TRBV2 and TRBJ2-1; 9 bases are a match to TRBD2. Trimming at V came to 4 bases and at J to 4 bases, leaving 2 bases not matched to a gene. Germline-derived CDR1 and CDR2 are SNHLY and FYNNEI. There are 14 residues in the CDR3. The CDR3 loop reads CASSATSGYNEQFF. The CDR3, as DNA: TGTGCCAGCAGTGCGACTAGCGGATACAATGAGCAGTTCTTC.

The chain employs TRBV7-9 and TRBJ2-5; D is undetermined. Germline CDR1 SEHNR, CDR2 FQNEAQ (reference sequence). V lost 5 bases to trimming and J lost 3 bases, with 16 bases between them. This CDR3 spans 15 amino acids. The CDR3 is CASSLLSQKEETQYF. The CDR3 coding sequence is TGTGCCAGCAGCCTATTGTCTCAAAAAGAAGAGACCCAGTACTTC.

The genes are TRBV5-1 and TRBJ2-3; 14 bases map to TRBD2. The J segment lost 4 bases and the V segment lost 3 bases, leaving 4 bases of the junction unmatched. This CDR3 is 16 amino acids long. CDR1 and CDR2 from the germline V gene are SGHRS and YFSETQ. DNA for the CDR3: TGCGCCAGCAGCTCAGGGACTAGCGGGAGATCAGATACGCAGTATTTT. It specifies CASSSGTSGRSDTQYF. The full variable domain, its missing parts supplied by reference TRBV5-1 and TRBJ2-3, is KAGVTQTPRYLIKTRGQQVTLSCSPISGHRSVSWYQQTPGQGLQFLFEYFSETQRNKGNFPGRFSGRQFSNSRSEMNVSTLELGDSALYLCASSSGTSGRSDTQYFGPGTRLTVL.

The chain joins TRBV6-4 to TRBJ1-1, with TRBD1 matching over 7 bases. The CDR3 runs to 15 residues. J gave up 0 bases and V 6 bases, and 7 bases lay outside the gene matches. Germline V gene sequence: CDR1 MRHNA, CDR2 SNTAGT. The CDR3 loop reads CASRTQGEMNTEAFF. In DNA, the CDR3 is TGTGCCAGCAGAACCCAGGGGGAGATGAACACTGAAGCTTTCTTT.

This chain uses TRBV4-1 with TRBJ2-3; possible D gene TRBD2, 6 bases. The CDR3 covers 17 residues. Germline V lookup: CDR1 MGHRA, CDR2 YSYEKL. Trimming took off 2 bases at V and 4 bases at J, with 19 bases between the two ends. CDR3 sequence: CASSQLGLPGVPDTQYF. In DNA, the CDR3 is TGCGCCAGCAGCCAATTGGGACTCCCCGGGGTCCCAGATACGCAGTATTTT.

The rearrangement joins TRBV5-1 to TRBJ2-1, with 9 bases that match TRBD2. This CDR3 is built from 15 residues. The V gene end was trimmed by 0 bases and the J gene end by 9 bases; junction bases not matched to a gene: 7. Germline CDR1 and CDR2: SGHRS and YFSETQ. CDR3 residues: CASSLALAGIREQFF. The CDR3 DNA reads TGCGCCAGCAGCTTGGCCCTAGCGGGAATCCGTGAGCAGTTCTTC.

The sample holds one count of this clone. The chain has TRBV5-4 and TRBJ2-7; 7 bases are a match to TRBD2. This CDR3 contains 14 residues. Losses at the gene ends were 1 base for V and 7 bases for J; bases not matched to a gene: 8. The germline CDR1 and CDR2 sequences are SGHNT and YYREEE (reference sequence). The CDR3 DNA reads TGTGCCAGCAGCTTGTGGGGGGGAACGGAAGAGCAGTACTTC. Amino acid sequence: CASSLWGGTEEQYF.

The chain couples TRBV27 to TRBJ1-2, with 7 bases fitting TRBD1. The V and J ends lost 3 bases and 3 bases, in that order; junction bases with no gene match: 7. Germline-derived CDR1 and CDR2 are MNHEY and SMNVEV (reference sequence). The CDR3 is made up of 15 amino acids. CDR3 nucleotides: TGTGCCAGCAGTTTCCGAGCAGGGGGAGACTATGGCTACACCTTC. Residues: CASSFRAGGDYGYTF.

The chain is built from TRBV7-2 and TRBJ2-3; TRBD2 matches at 12 bases. Per germline, CDR1 SGHTA and CDR2 FQGNSA. The CDR3 is made up of 15 amino acids. V dropped 2 bases and J dropped 5; count of bases not matched to a gene: 2. The CDR3 sequence is CASSLPGLAGDTQYF. The CDR3 DNA sequence: TGTGCCAGCAGCTTACCGGGACTAGCGGGAGATACGCAGTATTTT.

The chain employs TRBV6-4 and TRBJ2-3; D perhaps matches TRBD1 (5 bases). V gave up 6 bases and J gave up 4 bases, with 17 bases separating them. In germline, CDR1 is MRHNA, CDR2 SNTAGT. CDR3 size: 15 residues. The CDR3 bases are TGTGCCAGCAGCCGCCTTGCTAGGGGTGCAGATACGCAGTATTTT. Residues: CASSRLARGADTQYF.

The rearrangement joins TRBV4-3 to TRBJ1-6; D is possibly TRBD1 (5 bases). Trimming removed 3 bases at V and 10 bases at J, with 16 bases between. The germline CDR1 and CDR2 sequences are LGHNA and YSLEER. The CDR3 is made up of 15 amino acids. The CDR3 sequence: CASSQGQGGGSPLHF. CDR3 coding DNA: TGCGCCAGCAGCCAGGGGCAGGGAGGTGGGTCACCCCTCCACTTT.

The chain links TRBV7-9 to TRBJ2-2; D is ambiguous. Germline CDR1 SEHNR, CDR2 FQNEAQ (reference sequence). V lost 5 bases and J lost 6, with 10 bases in between. The CDR3 is made up of 13 amino acids. The CDR3 reads CASSISGPGELFF. In nucleotides, the CDR3 is TGTGCCAGCAGCATTTCTGGCCCCGGGGAGCTGTTTTTT.

The chain links TRBV11-1 to TRBJ1-1, with TRBD1 as a possible D gene (5 bases). Germline CDR1 is SGHAT and CDR2 is FQDESV (reference sequence). This CDR3 region has 16 residues. With 5 bases removed from V and 5 bases from J, the gap between germline ends came to 21 bases. The CDR3 reads CASSHYTGTKGTEAFF. The CDR3 DNA is TGTGCCAGCAGCCATTATACGGGCACCAAGGGGACTGAAGCTTTCTTT.

The chain recombines TRBV5-8 with TRBJ2-1; 8 bases agree with TRBD1. The V and J ends lost 4 bases and 6 bases, in that order; junction bases with no gene match: 12. From germline, CDR1 is SGHTS and CDR2 YDEGEE. The length of the CDR3 is 16 residues. The DNA for the CDR3 is TGTGCCAGCAGCCCGGAGGACAGGGAACTATCCAATGAGCAGTTCTTC. It yields the protein CASSPEDRELSNEQFF.

CDR3 DNA sequence: TGTGCCAGCAGTTACTCCGCGGACAGGAACTATGGCTACACCTTC. Residues: CASSYSADRNYGYTF. The chain has TRBV6-6 and TRBJ1-2; TRBD1 agrees at 7 bases. Unmatched junction bases numbered 3, after V lost 0 bases and J lost 2 bases. Germline V gene sequence: CDR1 MNHNY, CDR2 SVGAGI (reference sequence). The CDR3 spans 15 residues.

This chain uses TRBV6-1 with TRBJ1-4, with D perhaps TRBD1 (5 bases). V was cut by 8 bases and J by 4 bases, with 14 bases left in between. Germline loops: CDR1 MNHNS, CDR2 SASEGT. The CDR3 is 14 amino acids. CDR3 amino acids: CASGPGWVNEKLFF. In DNA form, the CDR3 reads TGTGCCAGCGGCCCAGGGTGGGTTAATGAAAAACTGTTTTTT.

The chain is built from TRBV15 and TRBJ2-7; TRBD1 matches at 9 bases. V trimming: 2 bases; J trimming: 4 bases; junction bases outside the gene matches: 6. Germline CDR1 and CDR2: LNHNV and YYDKDF (reference sequence). The CDR3 has 15 residues. CDR3 nucleotide sequence: TGTGCCACCAGCAGAATTACAGGGGGCGGGTACGAGCAGTACTTC. This codes for CATSRITGGGYEQYF.

The rearrangement joins TRBV6-5 to TRBJ2-7; the match to TRBD2 covers 8 bases. Trimming cost V 1 base and J 1 base; bases outside gene matches: 0. CDR3 length: 14 amino acids. Germline V gene sequence: CDR1 MNHEY, CDR2 SVGAGI. CDR3 sequence (DNA): TGTGCCAGCAGTTACTTAGCGGGATCCTACGAGCAGTACTTC. This sequence encodes CASSYLAGSYEQYF.

The V call is TRBV6-1, the J call TRBJ1-5; 8 nucleotides line up with TRBD1. With V trimmed by 4 bases and J by 6 bases, 5 bases remained unmatched. This CDR3 is built from 14 residues. Germline assignment: CDR1 MNHNS and CDR2 SASEGT. CDR3 region: CASSGRGLAQPQHF. As DNA, the CDR3 is TGTGCCAGCAGTGGCAGGGGGCTGGCTCAGCCCCAGCATTTT.

This chain connects TRBV28 to TRBJ2-7; D remains ambiguous. CDR3 length: 11 amino acids. Per germline, CDR1 MDHEN and CDR2 SYDVKM. Trimming removed 1 base from V and 7 bases from J, with 5 bases in between. The CDR3 here is CASSLFSEQYF. CDR3 DNA: TGTGCCAGCAGTTTATTTTCAGAGCAGTACTTC.

This rearrangement joins TRBV4-2 to TRBJ2-2; D might be TRBD1 (6 bases). V lost 3 bases and J 5 bases, leaving 13 bases between the germline ends. The length of the CDR3 is 15 residues. Germline-derived CDR1 and CDR2 are LGHNA and YNFKEQ. The CDR3 loop reads CASSHAQGGTGELFF. For the CDR3, the DNA is TGTGCCAGCAGCCATGCACAGGGTGGTACCGGGGAGCTGTTTTTT.

The V call is TRBV2, the J call TRBJ2-2; D may be TRBD1 (5 bases). This CDR3 region has 14 residues. Trimming removed 4 bases from V and 1 base from J, with 7 bases in between. The germline CDR1 and CDR2 sequences are SNHLY and FYNNEI. CDR3 nucleotides: TGTGCCAGCAGTGCCACAGGGAACACCGGGGAGCTGTTTTTT. Protein sequence: CASSATGNTGELFF.

The rearrangement links TRBV4-2 to TRBJ2-7, with 7 bases matching TRBD1. The V gene end was trimmed by 6 bases and the J gene end by 5 bases; junction bases not matched to a gene: 13. The CDR3 runs 15 residues. CDR1 is LGHNA, CDR2 YNFKEQ, per germline. The CDR3 coding sequence is TGTGCCAGCAGTCAACCGACAGGGACCGCGGACGAGCAGTACTTC. It yields the protein CASSQPTGTADEQYF.

The chain is built from TRBV5-1 and TRBJ2-3; tentatively, D is TRBD1 (6 bases). Germline loops: CDR1 SGHRS, CDR2 YFSETQ. CDR3 length equals 16 residues. Trimming stripped 3 bases from V and 4 bases from J, with 18 bases between. The CDR3 spells CASSSTGRGFPDTQYF. CDR3 coding DNA: TGCGCCAGCAGCTCCACAGGGCGCGGGTTCCCAGATACGCAGTATTTT.